This entry lists 22 T cell receptor beta chains sequenced from one sample in a study of blood T cell repertoires in COVID-19. Assay used: immunoSEQ multiplex PCR; TCRdb lists only in-frame clones, some missing. The sample holds 170,000 or so clones, around 87% seen once. Sequencing input: peripheral blood. The source is a man in his 60s with COVID-19, enrolled during active disease.

The chain joins TRBV18 to TRBJ1-2; 7 bases are shared with TRBD1. This CDR3 spans 14 amino acids. Looked up from germline, CDR1 is KGHSH and CDR2 is LQKENI. V lost 4 bases, J lost 2 bases, and 4 bases stayed unmatched. The CDR3 DNA is TGTGCCAGCTCACGGGACAGACAGAACTATGGCTACACCTTC. Residues: CASSRDRQNYGYTF.

The CDR3 DNA reads as TGTGCCAGTAGTGTCTCTGTACAGGGTGGCGCTTTCTTT. Translating it yields CASSVSVQGGAFF. This chain connects TRBV19 to TRBJ1-1, with D maybe TRBD1 (6 bases). This CDR3 is built from 13 residues. Germline values: CDR1 LNHDA, CDR2 SQIVND (reference sequence). The V end was cut by 5 bases, the J end by 11 bases, with 18 bases between. Filled out from reference TRBV19 and TRBJ1-1, the complete variable domain reads DGGITQSPKYLFRKEGQNVTLSCEQNLNHDAMYWYRQDPGQGLRLIYYSQIVNDFQKGDIAEGYSVSREKKESFPLTVTSAQKNPTAFYLCASSVSVQGGAFFGQGTRLTVV.

The chain links TRBV4-1 to TRBJ1-2; 7 nucleotides line up with TRBD1. V shed 4 bases, J shed 5 bases, and the junction held 7 bases outside the gene matches. The V gene's germline CDR1 is MGHRA and CDR2 YSYEKL. The CDR3 sequence is 14 residues long. The CDR3 DNA sequence: TGCGCCAGCAGCCTCGACAGGGTCCGGTATGGCTACACCTTC. Amino acids: CASSLDRVRYGYTF.

J is TRBJ1-1 and V is TRBV18; D unclear. Trimming left V 6 bases short and J 1 base short, with 12 bases between. Germline-derived CDR1 and CDR2 are KGHSH and LQKENI. The CDR3 contains 14 residues. Written as DNA, the CDR3 is TGTGCCAGCTCCCGAGTCTCGGGGAACACTGAAGCTTTCTTT. As protein: CASSRVSGNTEAFF.

V and J are TRBV7-2 and TRBJ1-2, with D maybe TRBD1 (6 bases). V was clipped by 6 bases and J by 6 bases, with 23 bases between them. CDR3 length equals 16 residues. Per germline, CDR1 SGHTA and CDR2 FQGNSA. For the CDR3, the DNA is TGTGCCAGCAGTTCCCTCCGAGGGTATAGGGGGAATGGCTACACCTTC. Encoded protein: CASSSLRGYRGNGYTF.

The chain combines TRBV6-2 or TRBV6-3 with TRBJ2-7; TRBD2 agrees at 7 bases. V trimming: 0 bases; J trimming: 3 bases; junction bases outside the gene matches: 20. CDR3 length equals 20 residues. Germline values: CDR1 MNHEY, CDR2 SVGEGT. The CDR3 DNA reads as TGTGCCAGCAGTTACTCGCCTAGCGGACCAGTGGGGATACTAGACTACGAGCAGTACTTC. Protein sequence: CASSYSPSGPVGILDYEQYF.

As to this clone: The sample has other DNA sequences that encode this CDR3 too. The chain is built from TRBV7-9 and TRBJ1-2, with 9 bases aligning to TRBD1. The CDR3 has 14 amino acids. V shed 4 bases, J shed 4 bases, and the junction held 4 bases outside the gene matches. Germline V gives CDR1 SEHNR, CDR2 FQNEAQ (reference sequence). The CDR3 DNA is TGTGCCAGCAGCTCGGGACAGGGAGCCTATGGCTACACCTTC. This translates into CASSSGQGAYGYTF. Together with reference TRBV7-9 and TRBJ1-2, the CDR3 gives the full variable domain: DTGVSQNPRHKITKRGQNVTFRCDPISEHNRLYWYRQTLGQGPEFLTYFQNEAQLEKSRLLSDRFSAERPKGSFSTLEIQRTEQGDSAMYLCASSSGQGAYGYTFGSGTRLTVV.

The chain joins TRBV28 to TRBJ1-2; 8 bases map to TRBD1. This CDR3 has 14 residues. V gave up 6 bases and J gave up 8 bases; unmatched junction bases: 11. Germline CDR1 and CDR2: MDHEN and SYDVKM. CDR3 region: CASRRSGGVQGYTF. Here the CDR3 DNA reads TGTGCCAGCAGGAGATCAGGGGGCGTGCAGGGCTACACCTTC.

V is TRBV10-3 and J is TRBJ2-7; 9 nucleotides line up with TRBD1. V lost 0 bases and J lost 4; bases outside the gene matches: 4. Looked up from germline, CDR1 is ENHRY and CDR2 is SYGVKD. This CDR3 has 15 amino acids. The CDR3, as DNA: TGTGCCATCAGTGAGTCCGGGACAGGGAGATACGAGCAGTACTTC. It is translated as CAISESGTGRYEQYF.

The CDR3 region is CASRFSDEQFF. The CDR3 bases are TGTGCCAGCAGATTTTCCGATGAGCAGTTCTTC. The chain recombines TRBV27 with TRBJ2-1; D unresolved. Germline V gene lookup returns CDR1 MNHEY and CDR2 SMNVEV (reference sequence). The CDR3 sequence is 11 residues long. V shed 6 bases and J shed 8 bases, with 8 bases lying between them.

V gene TRBV7-8 combines with J gene TRBJ2-7; D unclear. Germline CDR1 is SGHVS and CDR2 is FQNEAQ. This CDR3 spans 11 amino acids. V lost 1 base, J lost 6 bases, and 4 bases lay in between. The chain's CDR3 is CASSLVREQYF. In DNA form, the CDR3 reads TGTGCCAGCAGCTTAGTTCGCGAGCAGTACTTC.

The gene calls are TRBV5-6 and TRBJ2-7; perhaps TRBD2 as D (6 bases). The CDR3 spans 16 residues. V shed 0 bases and J shed 2 bases, with 15 bases lying between them. Germline loops: CDR1 SGHDT, CDR2 YYEEEE. The CDR3 DNA sequence: TGTGCCAGCAGCTTGGTAGGTGCGGGGTACGCCTACGAGCAGTACTTC. Translation: CASSLVGAGYAYEQYF.

The CDR3 DNA reads as TGTGCCAGCAGTGAGCGACTAGCGGGTACCTACGAGCAGTACTTC. Amino acids: CASSERLAGTYEQYF. The rearrangement uses TRBV6-1 and TRBJ2-7; 10 bases match TRBD2. The germline CDR1 and CDR2 sequences are MNHNS and SASEGT. The CDR3 runs to 15 residues. The V segment lost 3 bases and the J segment 2 bases; nucleotides outside the gene matches: 4.

The chain is built from TRBV7-9 and TRBJ1-6; 10 bases line up with TRBD1. V dropped 6 bases and J dropped 10; count of bases not matched to a gene: 9. The CDR3 extends over 15 amino acids. Germline values: CDR1 SEHNR, CDR2 FQNEAQ (reference sequence). The CDR3 loop is CASSPGQGKGSPLHF. In nucleotides, the CDR3 is TGTGCCAGCAGTCCGGGACAGGGGAAGGGATCACCCCTCCACTTT.

The genes are TRBV6-4 and TRBJ2-6, with D hard to call. The CDR3 consists of 14 residues. The germline CDR1 and CDR2 sequences are MRHNA and SNTAGT. V was pared by 6 bases and J by 2 bases, with 8 bases between. The CDR3 coding sequence is TGTGCCAGCAGAGCAGGCACTGGGGCCAACGTCCTGACTTTC. Translated: CASRAGTGANVLTF.

This chain uses TRBV19 with TRBJ1-3; 7 bases map to TRBD1. V was clipped by 5 bases and J by 0 bases; unmatched bases: 7. CDR3 length: 16 residues. CDR1 and CDR2 from the germline V gene are LNHDA and SQIVND (reference sequence). CDR3 bases: TGTGCCAGTAGTCCCAGACAGGGATACTCTGGAAACACCATATATTTT. Protein product: CASSPRQGYSGNTIYF.

V gene TRBV18 combines with J gene TRBJ1-4, with unresolved D. The CDR3 covers 15 residues. Germline CDR1 KGHSH, CDR2 LQKENI. The ends were cut back, 6 bases at V and 0 bases at J, with 11 bases in the middle. CDR3 residues: CASSANLATNEKLFF. Written as DNA, the CDR3 is TGTGCCAGCTCCGCGAACCTTGCAACTAATGAAAAACTGTTTTTT.

V usage is TRBV9 and J usage is TRBJ2-7; 7 nucleotides align to TRBD1. This CDR3 contains 16 residues. CDR1 SGDLS and CDR2 YYNGEE come from the germline V gene. V dropped 2 bases and J dropped 5; count of bases not matched to a gene: 13. The CDR3 nucleotides read TGTGCCAGCAGCGTCCTTGGTGGGACAGTGAGAAACGAGCAGTACTTC. It is translated as CASSVLGGTVRNEQYF.

The V call is TRBV5-1, the J call TRBJ1-2, with 7 nucleotides matching TRBD1. Germline V CDR1 and CDR2: SGHRS, YFSETQ. The CDR3 covers 13 residues. With 4 bases clipped from V and 4 bases from J, the junction kept 4 bases outside the gene matches. Here the CDR3 reads CASSEDRSYGYTF. In nucleotides, the CDR3 is TGCGCCAGCAGCGAGGACAGGTCCTATGGCTACACCTTC.

The rearrangement joins TRBV19 to TRBJ2-3; possibly TRBD2 for D (6 bases). This CDR3 region has 15 residues. V lost 9 bases, J lost 0 bases, and 16 bases lay in between. Germline assignment: CDR1 LNHDA and CDR2 SQIVND (reference sequence). The CDR3 spells CASTPSGLSTDTQYF. CDR3 nucleotides: TGTGCCAGCACACCCTCGGGACTCAGCACAGATACGCAGTATTTT.

In its sample, this clone was seen once. The CDR3 loop is CASSQEPGLAAYEQYF. Here the CDR3 DNA reads TGCGCCAGCAGCCAAGAACCCGGACTAGCGGCTTACGAGCAGTACTTC. The V call is TRBV4-3, the J call TRBJ2-7; TRBD2 aligns across 10 bases. V shed 0 bases and J 4 bases; nucleotides not matched to a gene: 6. The CDR3 consists of 16 residues. Germline CDR1 LGHNA, CDR2 YSLEER.

The chain recombines TRBV18 with TRBJ2-5; 9 positions match TRBD1. V trimming: 2 bases; J trimming: 5 bases; junction bases outside the gene matches: 6. Germline V CDR1 and CDR2: KGHSH, LQKENI. This CDR3 has 15 residues. CDR3 region: CASSPIGQGKETQYF. CDR3 in DNA: TGTGCCAGCTCACCAATCGGACAGGGGAAGGAGACCCAGTACTTC.